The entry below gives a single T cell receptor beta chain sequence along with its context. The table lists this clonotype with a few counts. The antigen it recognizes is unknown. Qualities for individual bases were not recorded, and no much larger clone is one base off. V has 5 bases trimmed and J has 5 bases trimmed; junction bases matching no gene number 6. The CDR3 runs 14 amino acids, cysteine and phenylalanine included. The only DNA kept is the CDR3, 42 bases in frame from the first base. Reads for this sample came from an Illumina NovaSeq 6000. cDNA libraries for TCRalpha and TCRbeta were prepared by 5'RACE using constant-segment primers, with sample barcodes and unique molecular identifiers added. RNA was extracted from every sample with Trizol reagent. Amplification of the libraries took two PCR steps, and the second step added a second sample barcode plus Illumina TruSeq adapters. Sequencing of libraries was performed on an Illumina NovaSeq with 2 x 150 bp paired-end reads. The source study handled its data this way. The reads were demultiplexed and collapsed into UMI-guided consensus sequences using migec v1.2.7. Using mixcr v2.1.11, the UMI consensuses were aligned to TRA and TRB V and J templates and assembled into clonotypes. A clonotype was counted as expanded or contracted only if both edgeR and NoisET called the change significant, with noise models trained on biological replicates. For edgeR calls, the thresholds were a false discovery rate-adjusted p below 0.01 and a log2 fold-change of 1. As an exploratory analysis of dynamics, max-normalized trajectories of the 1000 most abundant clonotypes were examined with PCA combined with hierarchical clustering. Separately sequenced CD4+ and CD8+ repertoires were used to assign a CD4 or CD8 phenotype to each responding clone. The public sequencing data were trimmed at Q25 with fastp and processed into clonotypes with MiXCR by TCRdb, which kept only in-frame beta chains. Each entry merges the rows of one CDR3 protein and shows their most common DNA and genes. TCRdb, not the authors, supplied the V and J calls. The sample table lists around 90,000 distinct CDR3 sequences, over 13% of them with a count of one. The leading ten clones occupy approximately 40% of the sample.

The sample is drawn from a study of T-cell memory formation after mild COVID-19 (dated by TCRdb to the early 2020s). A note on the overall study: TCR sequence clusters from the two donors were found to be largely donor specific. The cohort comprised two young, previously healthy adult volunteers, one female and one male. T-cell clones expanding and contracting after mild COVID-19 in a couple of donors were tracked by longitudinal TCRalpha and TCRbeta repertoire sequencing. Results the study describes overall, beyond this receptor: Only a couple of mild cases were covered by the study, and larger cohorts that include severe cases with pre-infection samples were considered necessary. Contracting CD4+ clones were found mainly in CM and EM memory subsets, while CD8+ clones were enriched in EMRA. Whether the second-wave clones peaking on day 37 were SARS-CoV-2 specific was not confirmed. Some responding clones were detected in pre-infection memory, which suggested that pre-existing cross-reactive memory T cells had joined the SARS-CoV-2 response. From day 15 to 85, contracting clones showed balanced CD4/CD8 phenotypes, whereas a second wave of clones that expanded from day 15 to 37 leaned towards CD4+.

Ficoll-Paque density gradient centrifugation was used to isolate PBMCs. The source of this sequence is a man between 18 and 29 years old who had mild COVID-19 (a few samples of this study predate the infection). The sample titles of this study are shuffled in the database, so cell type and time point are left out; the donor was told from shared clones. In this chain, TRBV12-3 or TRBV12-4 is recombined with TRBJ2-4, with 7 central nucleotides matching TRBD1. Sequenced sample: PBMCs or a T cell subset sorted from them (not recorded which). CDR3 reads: CASSVRQGENIQYF. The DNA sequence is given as TGTGCCAGCAGTGTTCGACAGGGAGAAAACATTCAGTACTTC.